This TCR beta chain was found in a study of cytomegalovirus exposure and HLA in healthy donors. Study-level information: Most genotyped donors, 81% of 300 to 400, had Caucasian-associated genetic ancestry. Study results and caveats: Common viral pathogens seemed to be connected with several of the most significant clusters, according to a later analysis.

This clone was recorded once. The antigen remains undetermined. The V and J ends lost 5 bases and 5 bases respectively, with 15 bases between them. CDR1 and CDR2 from the germline V gene are SNHLY and FYNNEI. The CDR3 runs 14 residues. Researchers ran the PCR with 60 Vbeta and 13 Jbeta primers. The repertoire was sequenced with immunoSEQ multiplex PCR; TCRdb's copy has only in-frame clones and lacks some. The sample comprises over 100,000 clones, approximately 70% of which are singletons, and around 0.95% rests with the top ten. This rearrangement joins TRBV2 to TRBJ2-5, with a possible D match to TRBD2 (5 bases). Material: PBMCs. The TCR comes from a woman aged 25 to 39 in good health and CMV-seronegative. In nucleotides, the CDR3 is TGTGCCAGCAGTCAACTAGTATCGGGGGAGACCCAGTACTTC. It specifies CASSQLVSGETQYF.